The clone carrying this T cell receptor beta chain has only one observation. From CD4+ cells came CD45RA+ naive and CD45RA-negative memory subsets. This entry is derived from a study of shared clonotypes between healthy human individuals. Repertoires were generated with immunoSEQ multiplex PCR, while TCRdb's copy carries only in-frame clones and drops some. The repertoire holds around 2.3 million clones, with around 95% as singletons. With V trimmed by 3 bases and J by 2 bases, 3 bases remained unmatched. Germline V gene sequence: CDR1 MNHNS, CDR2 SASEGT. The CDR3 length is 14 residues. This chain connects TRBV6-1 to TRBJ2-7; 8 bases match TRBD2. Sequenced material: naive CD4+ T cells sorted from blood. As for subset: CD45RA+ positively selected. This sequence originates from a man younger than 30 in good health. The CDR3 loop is CASSEGRGAYEQYF. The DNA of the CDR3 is TGTGCCAGCAGTGAGGGGCGGGGGGCCTACGAGCAGTACTTC.